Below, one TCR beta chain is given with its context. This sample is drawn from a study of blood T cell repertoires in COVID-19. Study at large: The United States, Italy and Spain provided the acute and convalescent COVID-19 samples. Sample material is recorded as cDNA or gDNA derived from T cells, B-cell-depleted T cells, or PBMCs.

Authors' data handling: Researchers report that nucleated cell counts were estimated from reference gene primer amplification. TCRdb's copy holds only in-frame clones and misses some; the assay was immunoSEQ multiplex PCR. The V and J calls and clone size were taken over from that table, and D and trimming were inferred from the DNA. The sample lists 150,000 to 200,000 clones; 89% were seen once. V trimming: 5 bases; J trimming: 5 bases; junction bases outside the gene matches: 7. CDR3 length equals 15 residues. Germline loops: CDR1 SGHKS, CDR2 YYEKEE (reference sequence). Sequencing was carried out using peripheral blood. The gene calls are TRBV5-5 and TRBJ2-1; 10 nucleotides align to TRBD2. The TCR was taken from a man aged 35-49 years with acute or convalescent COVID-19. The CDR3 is CASSLAGGRDNEQFF. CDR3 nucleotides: TGTGCCAGCAGTTTAGCGGGGGGCAGGGACAATGAGCAGTTCTTC.